This entry lists 29 T cell receptor beta chains sequenced from one sample in a study of T-cell reconstitution after alpha-beta-depleted transplantation in children. Unique molecular identifiers were incorporated when the TCRbeta library was constructed. TCRdb processed the PCR reads anew with MiXCR; each CDR3 protein has one entry. The table has 800,000 to 1,000,000 distinct CDR3 sequences, about 29% seen once. The sequencing used PBMCs, mostly from graft donor cells, collected 360 days after TCRalphabeta/CD19-depleted stem cell transplant. These receptors all stem from a boy under three years old who had a stem cell transplant for SCID, so the T cells may come from the graft donor.

The table lists this clonotype with a count of one. The V and J genes are TRBV3-1 and TRBJ1-1; 11 nucleotides line up with TRBD1. The V segment lost 5 bases and the J segment 3 bases; nucleotides outside the gene matches: 11. In germline, CDR1 is LGHDT, CDR2 YNNKEL (reference sequence). The CDR3 length is 17 residues. CDR3 sequence (DNA): TGTGCCAGCAGCTCGGACAGGGGGCTGACCTTTGACACTGAAGCTTTCTTT. Translating it yields CASSSDRGLTFDTEAFF.

This clonotype was seen a handful of times. The gene calls are TRBV20-1 and TRBJ2-1, with D possibly TRBD1 on 6 matching bases. The CDR3 loop spans 14 amino acids. CDR1 is DFQATT, CDR2 SNEGSKA, per germline (reference sequence). V shed 6 bases and J shed 4 bases, with 16 bases lying between them. The CDR3 region is CSALSGTIYNEQFF. CDR3 bases: TGCAGTGCCCTCTCCGGGACAATTTACAATGAGCAGTTCTTC.

This clonotype was recorded many times. The rearrangement links TRBV10-3 to TRBJ2-7; no definite D call. The CDR3 loop spans 12 amino acids. Germline-derived CDR1 and CDR2 are ENHRY and SYGVKD. Trimming pared 0 bases from V and 12 bases from J, leaving 12 bases between. The CDR3 DNA reads as TGTGCCATCAGTGAGTCGTTCAGCGTAGCGTACTTC. Translation: CAISESFSVAYF.

This clonotype was detected only a few times. The chain recombines TRBV10-3 with TRBJ2-3, with D uncertain. Germline-derived CDR1 and CDR2 are ENHRY and SYGVKD. V lost 3 bases and J 0 bases, leaving 10 bases between the germline ends. The CDR3 sequence is 15 residues long. The CDR3 sequence: CAISDSSSSTDTQYF. CDR3 sequence (DNA): TGTGCCATCAGTGATAGCAGTTCAAGCACAGATACGCAGTATTTT.

V and J are TRBV15 and TRBJ2-7, with D uncertain. Germline CDR1 and CDR2: LNHNV and YYDKDF (reference sequence). Deletions cut 1 base from V and 2 bases from J, with 12 bases between. This CDR3 has 15 amino acids. CDR3 sequence (DNA): TGTGCCACCAGCAGAGGTGGGGTGGGCACCTACGAGCAGTACTTC. Translating gives CATSRGGVGTYEQYF.

This chain connects TRBV12-3 or TRBV12-4 to TRBJ2-3; tentatively, D is TRBD2 (7 bases). The V and J ends lost 2 bases and 6 bases respectively, with 12 bases between them. The CDR3 is 14 residues long. CDR3 amino acids: CASSLRRGLDTQYF. In DNA, the CDR3 is TGTGCCAGCAGTTTAAGGCGGGGGCTTGATACGCAGTATTTT.

The V call is TRBV11-2, the J call TRBJ2-1; 7 bases align to TRBD1. Trimming removed 1 base from V and 12 bases from J; junction bases left unmatched: 3. CDR1 and CDR2 from the germline V gene are SGHAT and FQNNGV. The CDR3 covers 12 residues. The CDR3 coding sequence is TGTGCCAGCAGCTTAGGACGGACAGGGCAGTTCTTC. Its translation is CASSLGRTGQFF.

This clonotype was recorded a few times. The chain is built from TRBV18 and TRBJ2-1, with 13 bases that match TRBD2. Germline V gene data show CDR1 as KGHSH and CDR2 as LQKENI. With V trimmed by 3 bases and J by 3 bases, 2 bases remained unmatched. The CDR3 is made up of 16 amino acids. The CDR3: CASSPTSGGVYNEQFF. In DNA, the CDR3 is TGTGCCAGCTCACCTACTAGCGGGGGGGTCTACAATGAGCAGTTCTTC.

The gene calls are TRBV20-1 and TRBJ1-6; D is unresolved. The germline V gene has CDR1 DFQATT and CDR2 SNEGSKA (reference sequence). V was pared by 2 bases and J by 7 bases, with 15 bases between. The CDR3 totals 15 residues. The CDR3 protein is CSARPGPVGNSPLHF. The CDR3 coding sequence is TGCAGTGCTAGACCCGGGCCCGTGGGAAATTCACCCCTCCACTTT.

This clonotype was observed a handful of times. The CDR3 DNA reads TGTGCCAGCAGTCCTTCTTTCACAGATACGCAGTATTTT. Translated, it gives CASSPSFTDTQYF. The chain is built from TRBV12-3 or TRBV12-4 and TRBJ2-3; D gene uncertain. V lost 5 bases, J lost 2 bases, and 8 bases lay in between. CDR3 length equals 13 residues.

This clonotype was found a few times. The CDR3 DNA follows: TGCGCCAGCAGCCGATGGGGACAGGGAGGCGGGGAGCTGTTTTTT. Translated, it gives CASSRWGQGGGELFF. The chain recombines TRBV4-1 with TRBJ2-2; 9 nucleotides agree with TRBD1. Germline loops: CDR1 MGHRA, CDR2 YSYEKL. The CDR3 consists of 15 residues. The V and J ends lost 4 bases and 7 bases, in that order; junction bases with no gene match: 7.

The chain joins TRBV27 to TRBJ1-1; D might be TRBD1 (5 bases). Germline lookup yields CDR1 MNHEY and CDR2 SMNVEV (reference sequence). Trimming removed 7 bases at V and 0 bases at J, with 18 bases between. CDR3 length: 16 amino acids. CDR3 region: CASTKSGGVVNTEAFF. The CDR3 nucleotides read TGTGCCAGCACCAAAAGCGGGGGTGTGGTGAACACTGAAGCTTTCTTT.

This clonotype was seen only a few times. The rearrangement joins TRBV6-1 to TRBJ2-7; 7 bases fit TRBD2. The CDR3 sequence is 15 residues long. The ends lost 4 bases at V and 2 bases at J; junction bases unmatched: 8. The V gene's germline CDR1 is MNHNS and CDR2 SASEGT. Written as DNA, the CDR3 is TGTGCCAGCAGTGTCGTCGCGGGGGTCCCCTACGAGCAGTACTTC. Residues: CASSVVAGVPYEQYF.

This clonotype has only a few counts. CDR3 nucleotides: TGCGCCAGCAGCCAAGGGACTAGCCTTACCCAAGAGACCCAGTACTTC. Translation: CASSQGTSLTQETQYF. This chain joins TRBV4-1 and TRBJ2-5; 8 nucleotides line up with TRBD2. This CDR3 has 16 amino acids. V was pared by 1 base and J by 1 base, with 5 bases of the junction left unmatched. Germline V gene data show CDR1 as MGHRA and CDR2 as YSYEKL.

The chain has TRBV5-1 and TRBJ1-2, with D possibly being TRBD1 (5 bases). V shed 1 base and J shed 8 bases, with 15 bases lying between them. The CDR3 contains 14 residues. Germline CDR1 SGHRS, CDR2 YFSETQ. The CDR3 here is CASSLSGYGSGYTF. Written as DNA, the CDR3 is TGCGCCAGCAGCTTGTCAGGGTATGGCAGCGGCTACACCTTC.

This clonotype was picked up a small number of times. The rearrangement joins TRBV10-3 to TRBJ2-7; D ambiguous. V gave up 3 bases and J gave up 7 bases, with 7 bases separating them. The germline V gene has CDR1 ENHRY and CDR2 SYGVKD. The CDR3 is 11 residues long. Here the CDR3 reads CAISEFREQYF. CDR3 sequence (DNA): TGTGCCATCAGTGAATTTCGGGAGCAGTACTTC.

The rearrangement joins TRBV5-1 to TRBJ2-5; TRBD2 aligns across 10 bases. V trimming: 6 bases; J trimming: 5 bases; junction bases outside the gene matches: 7. The CDR3 contains 14 residues. The germline V gene encodes CDR1 SGHRS and CDR2 YFSETQ. The DNA for the CDR3 is TGCGCCAGCAAAGCGGGGGGGCCTGCGGAGACCCAGTACTTC. Its translation is CASKAGGPAETQYF. The entire variable domain, with the rest obtained from reference TRBV5-1 and TRBJ2-5, is as follows: KAGVTQTPRYLIKTRGQQVTLSCSPISGHRSVSWYQQTPGQGLQFLFEYFSETQRNKGNFPGRFSGRQFSNSRSEMNVSTLELGDSALYLCASKAGGPAETQYFGPGTRLLVL.

The rearrangement uses TRBV9 and TRBJ2-3; D possibly corresponds to TRBD2 (5 bases). The germline V and J ends were trimmed by 6 bases and 5 bases, with 13 bases remaining between them. The CDR3 runs 13 residues. CDR1 is SGDLS, CDR2 YYNGEE, per germline. The DNA for the CDR3 is TGTGCCAGCACTCGGGATTACGGAGATACGCAGTATTTT. It codes for CASTRDYGDTQYF.

This chain connects TRBV20-1 to TRBJ2-1; no clear D. Germline V CDR1 and CDR2: DFQATT, SNEGSKA (reference sequence). V was trimmed by 6 bases and J by 0 bases, leaving 18 bases between them. There are 16 residues in the CDR3. The CDR3 protein is CSARLSRVGSYNEQFF. CDR3 nucleotides: TGCAGTGCCCGGTTGAGTCGCGTCGGCTCCTACAATGAGCAGTTCTTC.

This sequence joins TRBV21-1 and TRBJ2-3; TRBD2, as called in the table, went unchecked against the DNA. TRBV21-1 is flagged as a pseudogene. The CDR3 contains 19 residues. CDR3 nucleotide sequence: TGTGCCAGCAGCTCGCTCCCAAGGAGTGAGACACCAGGCACAGATACGCAGTATTTT. It yields the protein CASSSLPRSETPGTDTQYF.

The CDR3: CASSQDPRLVSYNEQFF. The CDR3 region has the DNA TGTGCCAGCAGCCAAGATCCGAGACTGGTCTCCTACAATGAGCAGTTCTTC. This chain uses TRBV3-1 with TRBJ2-1; D unclear. Germline CDR1 is LGHDT and CDR2 is YNNKEL (reference sequence). The V end was cut by 0 bases, the J end by 0 bases, with 12 bases between. This CDR3 comprises 17 residues.

The V and J genes are TRBV28 and TRBJ1-2, with 8 positions matching TRBD1. The CDR3 consists of 14 residues. After removal of 8 bases from V and 7 bases from J, the junction contained 12 bases not matched to a gene. The germline CDR1 and CDR2 sequences are MDHEN and SYDVKM. The CDR3 sequence is CASRRTGSRGGYTF. The CDR3 coding sequence is TGTGCCAGCCGGAGGACAGGGTCAAGGGGTGGCTACACCTTC.

The chain couples TRBV6-5 to TRBJ2-7; D may be TRBD1 or TRBD2 (5 bases each). CDR1 and CDR2 (germline): MNHEY, SVGAGI. Trimming cost V 2 bases and J 0 bases, with 17 bases left between them. There are 17 residues in the CDR3. The CDR3 nucleotides read TGTGCCAGCAGTTACCAAGCAGGGATTGGGAGCTCCTACGAGCAGTACTTC. It specifies CASSYQAGIGSSYEQYF.

The rearrangement joins TRBV5-1 to TRBJ2-3; 9 nucleotides line up with TRBD2. J lost 2 bases, V lost 1 base, and 8 bases had no gene match. Germline V lookup: CDR1 SGHRS, CDR2 YFSETQ. The CDR3 totals 17 residues. CDR3: CASSLPRLADTTDTQYF. The CDR3 coding sequence is TGCGCCAGCAGCTTGCCCCGACTAGCGGACACCACAGATACGCAGTATTTT.

This clonotype came up a few times. The gene calls are TRBV5-1 and TRBJ2-1; D tentatively reads TRBD1 or TRBD2 (5 bases each). Germline V lookup: CDR1 SGHRS, CDR2 YFSETQ. Trimming took off 3 bases at V and 8 bases at J, with 15 bases between the two ends. The length of the CDR3 is 14 residues. The CDR3 bases are TGCGCCAGCAGCTCCGGGACCGATCACCATGAGCAGTTCTTC. Its translation: CASSSGTDHHEQFF.

The chain is built from TRBV5-1 and TRBJ2-1, with D unresolved. V shed 4 bases and J shed 4 bases, with 15 bases lying between them. Germline lookup yields CDR1 SGHRS and CDR2 YFSETQ. The CDR3 consists of 15 residues. CDR3 residues: CASSLSTPFYNEQFF. The CDR3 region has the DNA TGCGCCAGCAGCCTTTCTACCCCCTTTTACAATGAGCAGTTCTTC.

This clonotype turned up a few times. The CDR3 DNA reads as TGTGCCAGCACCAACGGACAGATCCAAGAGACCCAGTACTTC. Its translation is CASTNGQIQETQYF. The chain carries TRBV7-2 and TRBJ2-5; D perhaps matches TRBD1 (6 bases). Deletions cut 7 bases from V and 1 base from J, with 13 bases between. This CDR3 is 14 amino acids long. Per the germline V gene, CDR1 is SGHTA and CDR2 is FQGNSA.

The rearrangement joins TRBV20-1 to TRBJ1-1; 7 bases map to TRBD1. Per the germline V gene, CDR1 is DFQATT and CDR2 is SNEGSKA (reference sequence). The CDR3 loop spans 14 amino acids. J lost 6 bases, V lost 2 bases, and 9 bases had no gene match. This CDR3 reads CSARSRRGGPEAFF. The CDR3 DNA sequence: TGCAGTGCTAGATCCCGCAGGGGGGGCCCTGAAGCTTTCTTT.

V usage is TRBV5-6 and J usage is TRBJ2-7, with D possibly being TRBD2 (6 bases). Germline CDR1 and CDR2: SGHDT and YYEEEE. The V end lost 4 bases, the J end lost 1 base, and 15 bases lay between the germline ends. This CDR3 has 15 amino acids. The CDR3: CASSPEAGKSYEQYF. For the CDR3, the DNA is TGTGCCAGCAGCCCCGAGGCGGGGAAGTCCTACGAGCAGTACTTC.